These T cell receptor beta chains were read from a single sample in a study of shared clonotypes between healthy human individuals. Using immunoSEQ multiplex PCR, the repertoire was profiled, and TCRdb retains in-frame clones only, with some absent. The sample records about 330,000 clones, around 72% being singletons. Sequencing was carried out using memory CD4+ T cells sorted from blood. The receptors were gathered from a man aged 25 to 45 in good health. Each CDR3 is given with its conserved first and last residue. Fields, in order: V gene, clone size, D gene, J gene, CDR3 protein, CDR3 DNA. The D gene is left open where the match is weak. Rows may omit the clone size; those that give it use once, few, many or a size class.

V: TRBV6-6
size: few
D: NA
J: TRBJ2-7
CDR3: CASSIGTPDYEQYF
DNA: TGTGCCAGCAGTATAGGAACACCAGACTACGAGCAGTACTTC

V: TRBV4-1
size: NA
D: NA
J: TRBJ1-5
CDR3: CASSQVFARQPQHF
DNA: TGCGCCAGCAGCCAAGTCTTTGCGCGTCAGCCCCAGCATTTT

V: TRBV2
size: NA
D: TRBD2
J: TRBJ2-5
CDR3: CASRRVAGEGEETQYF
DNA: TGTGCCAGCCGGAGGGTAGCGGGAGAGGGGGAAGAGACCCAGTACTTC

V: TRBV4-1
size: NA
D: TRBD1
J: TRBJ2-6
CDR3: CASSQERGLLSGANVLTF
DNA: TGCGCCAGCAGCCAAGAGAGGGGGCTCCTCTCTGGGGCCAACGTCCTGACTTTC

V: TRBV6-6
size: NA
D: TRBD1
J: TRBJ1-1
CDR3: CASSYSGQGARAFF
DNA: TGTGCCAGCAGTTACTCGGGACAGGGGGCGAGGGCTTTCTTT

V: TRBV5-1
size: NA
D: NA
J: TRBJ2-5
CDR3: CASSLRGETQYF
DNA: TGCGCCAGCTCCCTTAGGGGGGAGACCCAGTACTTC

V: TRBV10-1
size: once
D: TRBD2
J: TRBJ2-5
CDR3: CASSGRSGIVKRKTQYF
DNA: TGCGCCAGCAGTGGGAGGAGCGGGATTGTCAAAAGGAAGACCCAGTACTTC

V: TRBV19
size: NA
D: TRBD1
J: TRBJ1-4
CDR3: CASTTDGTGANEKLFF
DNA: TGTGCCAGTACCACGGATGGGACAGGGGCGAATGAAAAACTGTTTTTT

V: TRBV28
size: NA
D: NA
J: TRBJ1-2
CDR3: CASKEVDPANYGYTF
DNA: TGTGCCAGCAAAGAAGTGGACCCAGCTAACTATGGCTACACCTTC

V: TRBV9
size: NA
D: TRBD2
J: TRBJ2-3
CDR3: CASSVSGTPDTQYF
DNA: TGTGCCAGCAGCGTGAGCGGGACCCCCGATACGCAGTATTTT

V: TRBV9
size: many
D: NA
J: TRBJ2-7
CDR3: CASPPIPSYEQYF
DNA: TGTGCCAGCCCCCCAATACCCTCCTACGAGCAGTACTTC

V: TRBV6-1
size: once
D: NA
J: TRBJ1-1
CDR3: CASSEGVFAFVGKTNTEAFF
DNA: TGTGCCAGCAGTGAAGGAGTTTTCGCCTTTGTCGGGAAAACGAACACTGAAGCTTTCTTT

V: TRBV5-1
size: NA
D: TRBD2
J: TRBJ2-1
CDR3: CASSLVAGSSYNEQFF
DNA: TGCGCCAGCAGCTTGGTAGCGGGGAGCTCCTACAATGAGCAGTTCTTC

V: TRBV5-1
size: NA
D: NA
J: TRBJ2-1
CDR3: CASSLNAGDRDEQFF
DNA: TGCGCCAGCAGCCTCAACGCAGGGGATCGCGATGAGCAGTTCTTC

V: TRBV18
size: NA
D: NA
J: TRBJ2-7
CDR3: CASSRMDSSDEQYF
DNA: TGTGCCAGCTCACGGATGGACAGTTCGGACGAGCAGTACTTC

V: TRBV10-2
size: NA
D: NA
J: TRBJ2-1
CDR3: CASSHTGSNEQFF
DNA: TGCGCCAGCAGTCATACAGGGTCCAATGAGCAGTTCTTC

V: TRBV7-2
size: few
D: NA
J: TRBJ2-3
CDR3: CASSLEVVGGTDTQYF
DNA: TGTGCCAGCAGCTTAGAGGTAGTAGGGGGTACAGATACGCAGTATTTT

V: TRBV6-1
size: NA
D: NA
J: TRBJ2-6
CDR3: CASMEVGSGANVLTF
DNA: TGTGCCAGCATGGAAGTGGGCTCTGGGGCCAACGTCCTGACTTTC

V: TRBV6-1
size: once
D: NA
J: TRBJ2-3
CDR3: CASSEEWGFSDTQYF
DNA: TGTGCCAGCAGTGAAGAGTGGGGGTTTTCAGATACGCAGTATTTT

V: TRBV27
size: NA
D: NA
J: TRBJ2-7
CDR3: CASMPDRMTAYEQYF
DNA: TGTGCCAGCATGCCGGACAGAATGACGGCCTACGAGCAGTACTTC

V: TRBV30
size: NA
D: TRBD2
J: TRBJ2-3
CDR3: CAWSVKGLPTTDTQYF
DNA: TGTGCCTGGAGTGTTAAGGGACTACCTACTACAGATACGCAGTATTTT

V: TRBV7-3
size: NA
D: NA
J: TRBJ2-2
CDR3: CASTPQRAGELFF
DNA: TGTGCCAGCACCCCACAGAGGGCAGGGGAGCTGTTTTTT

V: TRBV18
size: few
D: NA
J: TRBJ2-1
CDR3: CASSRRDEQFF
DNA: TGTGCCAGCTCACGGAGGGATGAGCAGTTCTTC

V: TRBV11-3
size: NA
D: NA
J: TRBJ2-2
CDR3: CASSQGGPNTGELFF
DNA: TGTGCCAGCAGCCAGGGGGGGCCCAACACCGGGGAGCTGTTTTTT

V: TRBV7-2
size: NA
D: TRBD2
J: TRBJ2-2
CDR3: CASSLGLAGIGELFF
DNA: TGTGCCAGCAGCTTAGGTCTAGCGGGGATCGGGGAGCTGTTTTTT

V: TRBV27
size: NA
D: TRBD2
J: TRBJ2-2
CDR3: CASSSRTSSGNTGELFF
DNA: TGTGCCAGCAGTTCCCGGACTAGCTCAGGGAACACCGGGGAGCTGTTTTTT

V: TRBV6-5
size: NA
D: NA
J: TRBJ1-1
CDR3: CASRDHNTEAFF
DNA: TGTGCCAGCAGGGATCATAACACTGAAGCTTTCTTT

V: TRBV14
size: NA
D: NA
J: TRBJ2-7
CDR3: CASSQVYTDLAESSYEQYF
DNA: TGTGCCAGCAGCCAAGTATACACGGATCTCGCGGAAAGCTCCTACGAGCAGTACTTC

V: TRBV14
size: NA
D: NA
J: TRBJ1-1
CDR3: CASSQSLNTEAFF
DNA: TGTGCCAGCAGCCAATCACTGAACACTGAAGCTTTCTTT

V: TRBV14
size: NA
D: NA
J: TRBJ2-7
CDR3: CASSHLGGHYEQYF
DNA: TGTGCCAGCAGCCACTTGGGGGGGCATTACGAGCAGTACTTC

V: TRBV6-1
size: NA
D: TRBD1
J: TRBJ2-5
CDR3: CASSEGQFMTQYF
DNA: TGTGCCAGCAGTGAGGGACAGTTTATGACCCAGTACTTC

V: TRBV7-2
size: few
D: NA
J: TRBJ2-5
CDR3: CASSSPQGGVRETQYF
DNA: TGTGCCAGCAGCTCGCCACAGGGGGGGGTGAGGGAGACCCAGTACTTC

V: TRBV5-1
size: few
D: NA
J: TRBJ2-1
CDR3: CASSQLLGNEQFF
DNA: TGCGCCAGCAGCCAACTTCTTGGCAATGAGCAGTTCTTC

V: TRBV7-9
size: NA
D: TRBD2
J: TRBJ2-7
CDR3: CASSLEDSGSQEQYF
DNA: TGTGCCAGCAGCTTAGAGGATAGCGGGAGTCAAGAGCAGTACTTC

V: TRBV7-8
size: many
D: NA
J: TRBJ2-3
CDR3: CASSLLGWSQGNTDTQYF
DNA: TGTGCCAGCAGCCTCCTCGGCTGGAGCCAAGGGAACACAGATACGCAGTATTTT

V: TRBV27
size: NA
D: TRBD1
J: TRBJ2-6
CDR3: CASIPDRGGSGANVLTF
DNA: TGTGCCAGCATCCCGGACAGGGGAGGGTCTGGGGCCAACGTCCTGACTTTC

V: TRBV2
size: NA
D: NA
J: TRBJ2-2
CDR3: CASSELRGTGELFF
DNA: TGTGCCAGCAGTGAATTGAGGGGTACCGGGGAGCTGTTTTTT

V: TRBV6-6
size: NA
D: TRBD1
J: TRBJ1-2
CDR3: CASSPGQDYGYTF
DNA: TGTGCCAGCAGCCCTGGACAGGACTATGGCTACACCTTC

V: TRBV2
size: NA
D: TRBD1
J: TRBJ1-5
CDR3: CASSTTGGFNQPQHF
DNA: TGTGCCAGCAGTACCACAGGGGGCTTCAATCAGCCCCAGCATTTT

V: TRBV18
size: NA
D: TRBD2
J: TRBJ2-7
CDR3: CASSPTSRLAGYEQYF
DNA: TGTGCCAGCTCACCAACCTCGCGGCTAGCGGGATACGAGCAGTACTTC

V: TRBV29-1
size: NA
D: NA
J: TRBJ1-1
CDR3: CSVLLRTGDTEAFF
DNA: TGCAGCGTTCTCTTGAGGACCGGGGATACTGAAGCTTTCTTT

V: TRBV27
size: NA
D: NA
J: TRBJ2-5
CDR3: CASSSSGETQYF
DNA: TGTGCCAGCAGTTCCTCCGGTGAGACCCAGTACTTC

V: TRBV5-4
size: NA
D: NA
J: TRBJ2-2
CDR3: CASSLPSGELFF
DNA: TGTGCCAGCAGCCTTCCGTCCGGGGAGCTGTTTTTT

V: TRBV28
size: NA
D: NA
J: TRBJ2-1
CDR3: CASRTGGTLTSGIEQFF
DNA: TGTGCCAGCAGGACAGGGGGCACGTTGACTAGCGGGATTGAACAGTTCTTC

V: TRBV5-1
size: NA
D: NA
J: TRBJ2-1
CDR3: CASSLTSTNNEQFF
DNA: TGCGCCAGCAGCTTGACTAGCACAAACAATGAGCAGTTCTTC

V: TRBV5-6
size: NA
D: NA
J: TRBJ1-1
CDR3: CASSLFSVPEAFF
DNA: TGTGCCAGCAGCTTGTTCAGTGTTCCTGAAGCTTTCTTT

V: TRBV7-9
size: NA
D: NA
J: TRBJ2-1
CDR3: CASSRNSYNEQFF
DNA: TGTGCCAGCAGCCGAAACAGCTACAATGAGCAGTTCTTC

V: TRBV11-2
size: NA
D: NA
J: TRBJ2-3
CDR3: CASSLGRQDTQYF
DNA: TGTGCCAGCAGCTTAGGGCGACAAGATACGCAGTATTTT

V: TRBV5-5
size: few
D: TRBD2
J: TRBJ2-7
CDR3: CGSQKRGGSEFYEQYF
DNA: TGTGGCAGCCAGAAGCGCGGCGGGAGTGAGTTCTACGAGCAGTACTTC

V: TRBV7-9
size: NA
D: NA
J: TRBJ2-2
CDR3: CASSLANVNTGELFF
DNA: TGTGCCAGCAGCTTAGCGAACGTGAACACCGGGGAGCTGTTTTTT